This T cell receptor beta chain was sequenced for a study of blood T cell repertoires in COVID-19. Study summary: Material from acute and convalescent COVID-19 was sourced from the United States, Italy and Spain.

Trimming removed 0 bases from V and 3 bases from J, with 12 bases in between. From germline, CDR1 is SEHNR and CDR2 FQNEAQ (reference sequence). The CDR3 extends over 15 amino acids. The assay was immunoSEQ multiplex PCR, and TCRdb's table has in-frame clones only and misses some. Of some 250,000 clones in the sample, approximately 82% were seen once. This clone was seen many times. The clonotype comes from a young woman with acute or convalescent COVID-19. The sequenced sample consisted of peripheral blood. J is TRBJ2-7 and V is TRBV7-9; maybe TRBD2 (5 bases). CDR3 sequence: CASSLASATDYEQYF. CDR3 bases: TGTGCCAGCAGCTTAGCTAGCGCTACAGACTACGAGCAGTACTTC.